A selection of T cell receptor beta chains follows, all from one sample in a study of T cells in Graves' hyperthyroidism and ophthalmopathy. TCRdb called the multiplex PCR reads again in MiXCR, with one record for every CDR3 protein. The data show 250,000 to 300,000 distinct CDR3 sequences, with about 14% seen just once and roughly 8.5% held by the top ten. Material for sequencing was blood. Every receptor here comes from a woman aged 25 to 39 with Graves' hyperthyroidism that later progressed to Graves' ophthalmopathy. CDR3s include the opening cysteine and the closing phenylalanine or tryptophan. Each record gives: J gene, D gene, clone size, V gene, CDR3 DNA, CDR3 protein. A D gene is named only where the DNA matches it firmly. Clone size is stated in some rows and not others, as once, few, many or a class when expanded.

J gene: TRBJ2-3; D gene: TRBD1; clone size: many; V gene: TRBV20-1; CDR3 DNA: TGCAGTGCTAGGACAGGGTTGTCCGAGAATACGCAGTATTTT; CDR3 protein: CSARTGLSENTQYF
J gene: TRBJ1-5; D gene: NA; clone size: few; V gene: TRBV5-6; CDR3 DNA: TGTGCCAGCAGCTTGTTAGGGGACTTTCCATCCTCGGATCAGCCCCAGCATTTT; CDR3 protein: CASSLLGDFPSSDQPQHF
J gene: TRBJ1-1; D gene: NA; clone size: many; V gene: TRBV29-1; CDR3 DNA: TGCAGCGTTGTAGGCCAAAACACTGAAGCTTTCTTT; CDR3 protein: CSVVGQNTEAFF
J gene: TRBJ2-4; D gene: NA; clone size: NA; V gene: TRBV4-3; CDR3 DNA: TGCGCCAGCAGCCATGTATATCTCGACAGGTCCAAAAACATTCAGTACTTC; CDR3 protein: CASSHVYLDRSKNIQYF
J gene: TRBJ1-1; D gene: TRBD1; clone size: NA; V gene: TRBV2; CDR3 DNA: TGTGCCAGCAGGGGACAGGCCATGAACACTGAAGCTTTCTTT; CDR3 protein: CASRGQAMNTEAFF
J gene: TRBJ1-1; D gene: TRBD1; clone size: many; V gene: TRBV2; CDR3 DNA: TGTGCCTGCACAGGGGGCAATTGGAACACTGAAGCTTTCTTT; CDR3 protein: CACTGGNWNTEAFF
J gene: TRBJ2-1; D gene: NA; clone size: NA; V gene: TRBV19; CDR3 DNA: TGTGCCAGTAGAGGGGGTACCTACAATGAGCAGTTCTTC; CDR3 protein: CASRGGTYNEQFF
J gene: TRBJ1-6; D gene: TRBD1; clone size: many; V gene: TRBV28; CDR3 DNA: TGTGCCAGCAGTGACAGGGAGAATTCACCCCTCCACTTT; CDR3 protein: CASSDRENSPLHF
J gene: TRBJ2-7; D gene: TRBD1; clone size: many; V gene: TRBV2; CDR3 DNA: TGTGCCAGCGGGACAGGGGAGAGGTACGAGCAGTACTTC; CDR3 protein: CASGTGERYEQYF
J gene: TRBJ2-4; D gene: NA; clone size: many; V gene: TRBV20-1; CDR3 DNA: TGCAGTGCTAGAGGTCAGGGGGGGACGGCAGGACGCATTCAGTACTTC; CDR3 protein: CSARGQGGTAGRIQYF
J gene: TRBJ2-7; D gene: NA; clone size: many; V gene: TRBV28; CDR3 DNA: TGTGCCAGCAGTTCCTCGCAGGGGTGGGGTCCCTACGAGCAGTACTTC; CDR3 protein: CASSSSQGWGPYEQYF
J gene: TRBJ2-3; D gene: TRBD2; clone size: many; V gene: TRBV20-1; CDR3 DNA: TGCAGTGCGCCCGAGGGGCTAGCGGGAGACGATACGCAGTATTTT; CDR3 protein: CSAPEGLAGDDTQYF
J gene: TRBJ1-1; D gene: TRBD1; clone size: many; V gene: TRBV6-1; CDR3 DNA: TGTGCCAGCAGGGACAGGACTAACACTGAAGCTTTCTTT; CDR3 protein: CASRDRTNTEAFF
J gene: TRBJ2-4; D gene: NA; clone size: many; V gene: TRBV2; CDR3 DNA: TGTGCCAGCAGTGAAAGAGGCCGGGGAGCGGAAAACATTCAGTACTTC; CDR3 protein: CASSERGRGAENIQYF
J gene: TRBJ2-7; D gene: TRBD2; clone size: many; V gene: TRBV4-3; CDR3 DNA: TGCGCCAGCAGCCAAGCGTTGGCTAGCGGGGACGAGCAGTACTTC; CDR3 protein: CASSQALASGDEQYF
J gene: TRBJ1-3; D gene: NA; clone size: few; V gene: TRBV20-1; CDR3 DNA: TGCAGTTTCGAAGATGCTGGAAACACCATATATTTT; CDR3 protein: CSFEDAGNTIYF
J gene: TRBJ2-5; D gene: NA; clone size: many; V gene: TRBV19; CDR3 DNA: TGTGCCAGTAGTATAGTAGGTGGGCGAGAGACCCAGTACTTC; CDR3 protein: CASSIVGGRETQYF
J gene: TRBJ1-2; D gene: NA; clone size: few; V gene: TRBV5-1; CDR3 DNA: TGCGCCAGCAGCTTGAGTAGTGAGGGCTACACCTTC; CDR3 protein: CASSLSSEGYTF
J gene: TRBJ2-1; D gene: TRBD2; clone size: many; V gene: TRBV13; CDR3 DNA: TGTGCCAGCAGCTTAGAGAGCGGGATCTCCTACAATGAGCAGTTCTTC; CDR3 protein: CASSLESGISYNEQFF
J gene: TRBJ2-1; D gene: TRBD2; clone size: many; V gene: TRBV27; CDR3 DNA: TGTGCCAGCAGCGAGGGTCCGGCGGGAGCCGGCAATGAGCAGTTCTTC; CDR3 protein: CASSEGPAGAGNEQFF
J gene: TRBJ1-5; D gene: NA; clone size: many; V gene: TRBV19; CDR3 DNA: TGTGCCAGTACCAAACAGGGCACCTGGGGGCAGCCCCAGCATTTT; CDR3 protein: CASTKQGTWGQPQHF
J gene: TRBJ2-2; D gene: NA; clone size: many; V gene: TRBV7-2; CDR3 DNA: TGTGCCAGCAGCTCGCACGCGAACACCGGGGAGCTGTTTTTT; CDR3 protein: CASSSHANTGELFF
J gene: TRBJ2-1; D gene: NA; clone size: many; V gene: TRBV27; CDR3 DNA: TGTGCCAGCAGTCCTCGGACAGCTAACAATGAGCAGTTCTTC; CDR3 protein: CASSPRTANNEQFF
J gene: TRBJ2-7; D gene: TRBD2; clone size: NA; V gene: TRBV18; CDR3 DNA: TGTGCCAGCTCACCAACGTTTATCGGGACTAGCGGGAGTGGCGAGCAGTACTTC; CDR3 protein: CASSPTFIGTSGSGEQYF
J gene: TRBJ2-3; D gene: TRBD2; clone size: many; V gene: TRBV11-2; CDR3 DNA: TGTGCCAGCAGCCTTGGACTAGCTGACGATACGCAGTATTTT; CDR3 protein: CASSLGLADDTQYF
J gene: TRBJ1-2; D gene: TRBD1; clone size: many; V gene: TRBV28; CDR3 DNA: TGTGCCAGCAGCCAGGACAGGGTGGGTGGCTACACCTTC; CDR3 protein: CASSQDRVGGYTF
J gene: TRBJ2-3; D gene: NA; clone size: many; V gene: TRBV7-2; CDR3 DNA: TGTGCCAGCCGCGCGGGACAACATAGCACAGATACGCAGTATTTT; CDR3 protein: CASRAGQHSTDTQYF
J gene: TRBJ2-5; D gene: TRBD2; clone size: NA; V gene: TRBV20-1; CDR3 DNA: TGCAGTGCCACATTCGGGGTACCGGGACTAGCGGGAGGGCCCGAAAGGGGGACCCAGTACTTC; CDR3 protein: CSATFGVPGLAGGPERGTQYF
J gene: TRBJ2-1; D gene: TRBD2; clone size: many; V gene: TRBV3-1; CDR3 DNA: TGTGCCAGCAGTCATAGACCGGGACTAGCGGGATCTGGTCGTAATGAGCAGTTCTTC; CDR3 protein: CASSHRPGLAGSGRNEQFF
J gene: TRBJ2-2; D gene: NA; clone size: NA; V gene: TRBV4-1; CDR3 DNA: TGCGCCAGCAGCCAAACCCCGCCGGGGGTTATAATTGAGAACACCGGGGAGCTGTTTTTT; CDR3 protein: CASSQTPPGVIIENTGELFF
J gene: TRBJ2-5; D gene: NA; clone size: many; V gene: TRBV6-1; CDR3 DNA: TGTGCCAGCAGTGACTCATATAGGTGGCCCCAGGCAGAGACCCAGTACTTC; CDR3 protein: CASSDSYRWPQAETQYF
J gene: TRBJ2-6; D gene: TRBD1; clone size: NA; V gene: TRBV6-2/TRBV6-3; CDR3 DNA: TGTGCCAGCAGATTAGGGGGCTCTAGGGCCAACGTCCTGACTTTC; CDR3 protein: CASRLGGSRANVLTF
J gene: TRBJ1-1; D gene: TRBD1; clone size: many; V gene: TRBV3-1; CDR3 DNA: TGTGCCAGCAGCCAAGGACAGGGAGAAGAATTGAACACTGAAGCTTTCTTT; CDR3 protein: CASSQGQGEELNTEAFF
J gene: TRBJ2-3; D gene: NA; clone size: many; V gene: TRBV30; CDR3 DNA: TGTGGGGCCGGGACGGGGACTGCAGATACGCAGTATTTT; CDR3 protein: CGAGTGTADTQYF
J gene: TRBJ2-7; D gene: TRBD2; clone size: many; V gene: TRBV28; CDR3 DNA: TGTGCCAGCAGTACTAGCGGACAAGCCTACGAGCAGTACTTC; CDR3 protein: CASSTSGQAYEQYF
J gene: TRBJ1-5; D gene: NA; clone size: many; V gene: TRBV2; CDR3 DNA: TGTGCCAGCAGTGAATTGCAGGATGATCAGCCCCAGCATTTT; CDR3 protein: CASSELQDDQPQHF
J gene: TRBJ1-1; D gene: NA; clone size: many; V gene: TRBV2; CDR3 DNA: TGTGCCAGCAGTGAGGACTCCATTACGGCTTTCTTT; CDR3 protein: CASSEDSITAFF